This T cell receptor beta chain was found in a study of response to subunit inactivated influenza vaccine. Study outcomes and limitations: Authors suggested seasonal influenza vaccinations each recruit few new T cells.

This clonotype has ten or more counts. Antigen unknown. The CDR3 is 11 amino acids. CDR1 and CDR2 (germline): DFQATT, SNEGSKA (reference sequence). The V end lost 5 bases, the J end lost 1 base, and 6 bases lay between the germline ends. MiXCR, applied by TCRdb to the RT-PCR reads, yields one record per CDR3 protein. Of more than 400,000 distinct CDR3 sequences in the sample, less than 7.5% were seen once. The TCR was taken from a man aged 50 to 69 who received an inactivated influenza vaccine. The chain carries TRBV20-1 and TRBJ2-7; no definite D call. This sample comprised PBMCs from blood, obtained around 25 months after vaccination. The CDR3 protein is CSAPVSYEQYF. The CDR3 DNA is TGCAGTGCTCCCGTGTCCTACGAGCAGTACTTC.